The 25 T cell receptor beta chains listed next were all sequenced from one sample in a study of shared clonotypes between healthy human individuals. Produced via immunoSEQ multiplex PCR; TCRdb's table is partial and in-frame only. The sample includes 800,000 to 950,000 clones, around 96% seen only once; the top ten take less than 0.3%. Selected positively for CCR7 and CD45RO-negative, naive CD8 cells excluded terminally differentiated effector memory CD45RA+ cells. The sequenced sample consisted of naive CD8+ T cells sorted from blood. These receptors were obtained from a man between 25 and 39 years old in good health.

This rearrangement joins TRBV19 to TRBJ1-3; weak D call: TRBD1 (5 bases). CDR3 length: 13 residues. V was clipped by 5 bases and J by 8 bases, with 13 bases between them. In germline, CDR1 is LNHDA, CDR2 SQIVND (reference sequence). The CDR3 nucleotides are TGTGCCAGTAGTCCCGGGACTGGGGACACCATATATTTT. Its protein product is CASSPGTGDTIYF.

The CDR3 region is CASSPLPSSPNNYGYTF. CDR3 in DNA: TGTGCCAGCAGCCCACTCCCCAGCAGCCCTAATAACTATGGCTACACCTTC. The genes are TRBV5-4 and TRBJ1-2; D unresolved. The CDR3 consists of 17 residues. V was pared by 4 bases and J by 1 base, with 20 bases between. CDR1 is SGHNT and CDR2 is YYREEE in the germline V gene (reference sequence).

The rearrangement links TRBV15 to TRBJ2-1; tentatively, D is TRBD2 (5 bases). CDR1 is LNHNV and CDR2 is YYDKDF in the germline V gene (reference sequence). The ends were cut back, 5 bases at V and 6 bases at J, with 14 bases in the middle. There are 14 residues in the CDR3. CDR3 DNA sequence: TGTGCCACCAGCCCCTCGGCGAGGGTCAATGAGCAGTTCTTC. Its translation is CATSPSARVNEQFF.

This clone is a singleton in its sample. CDR3 DNA: TGTGCCAGCAGCCAATCGTTTCTAGCGACTTACAATGAGCAGTTCTTC. As protein: CASSQSFLATYNEQFF. This chain links TRBV16 with TRBJ2-1; maybe TRBD2 (6 bases). The V end was cut by 0 bases, the J end by 4 bases, with 13 bases between. CDR1 and CDR2 from the germline V gene are KGHSY and FQNENV. The CDR3 is 16 amino acids.

The rearrangement joins TRBV7-9 to TRBJ2-2, with D unclear. Trimming removed 5 bases at V and 5 bases at J, with 9 bases between. The CDR3 has 13 residues. Germline V gene lookup returns CDR1 SEHNR and CDR2 FQNEAQ (reference sequence). CDR3 sequence reads: CASSRPPTGELFF. In DNA, the CDR3 is TGTGCCAGCAGCCGGCCCCCTACCGGGGAGCTGTTTTTT.

The chain has TRBV9 and TRBJ2-1, with 12 nucleotides matching TRBD2. This CDR3 spans 17 amino acids. Germline loops: CDR1 SGDLS, CDR2 YYNGEE. Trimming removed 2 bases from V and 9 bases from J; junction bases left unmatched: 12. CDR3 nucleotide sequence: TGTGCCAGCAGCGTTCGGCTAGCGGGAGGGTCCGACATTGAGCAGTTCTTC. Amino acids: CASSVRLAGGSDIEQFF. The variable domain in full, completed from reference TRBV9 and TRBJ2-1, reads DSGVTQTPKHLITATGQRVTLRCSPRSGDLSVYWYQQSLDQGLQFLIQYYNGEERAKGNILERFSAQQFPDLHSELNLSSLELGDSALYFCASSVRLAGGSDIEQFFGPGTRLTVL.

This chain joins TRBV4-1 and TRBJ2-2; tentatively, D is TRBD2 (6 bases). Germline V gives CDR1 MGHRA, CDR2 YSYEKL. The CDR3 covers 17 residues. V dropped 0 bases and J dropped 1 base, with 12 bases sitting between them. In DNA form, the CDR3 reads TGCGCCAGCAGCCAAGATCGAGGGAGGATGAACACCGGGGAGCTGTTTTTT. Translated: CASSQDRGRMNTGELFF.

This chain uses TRBV4-1 with TRBJ1-4; tentatively, D is TRBD1 (5 bases). CDR3 size: 15 residues. CDR1 and CDR2 from the germline V gene are MGHRA and YSYEKL. Deletions cut 2 bases from V and 7 bases from J, with 14 bases between. The CDR3 sequence: CASSQRGSWGEKLFF. The DNA of the CDR3 is TGCGCCAGCAGCCAACGGGGCTCTTGGGGTGAAAAACTGTTTTTT.

The rearrangement uses TRBV1 and TRBJ2-1. TRBV1 is annotated as a pseudogene. This CDR3 contains 16 residues. The CDR3 is CTSSQDPRRVGNEQFF. In DNA form, the CDR3 reads TGCACCAGCAGCCAAGATCCTAGGAGAGTAGGGAATGAGCAGTTCTTC.

In nucleotides, the CDR3 is TGTGCCAGCAGCCACGGGGGAACTCAAAGGGAGCAACTGTTTTTT. This translates into CASSHGGTQREQLFF. This chain connects TRBV7-9 to TRBJ1-4; a possible D gene is TRBD1 (5 bases). The V end lost 5 bases, the J end lost 12 bases, and 22 bases lay between the germline ends. CDR3 length equals 15 residues. Germline V gene data show CDR1 as SEHNR and CDR2 as FQNEAQ (reference sequence).

This chain joins TRBV6-5 and TRBJ2-1; 7 nucleotides line up with TRBD2. V dropped 6 bases and J dropped 7; count of bases not matched to a gene: 12. The CDR3 length is 15 residues. The germline V gene has CDR1 MNHEY and CDR2 SVGAGI. The DNA of the CDR3 is TGTGCCAGCAGGGAGCGGGAAGGCAGGTGGAATGAGCAGTTCTTC. Protein sequence: CASREREGRWNEQFF.

This clone showed up just once. This chain links TRBV11-2 with TRBJ2-2; TRBD1 or TRBD2 may be the D gene (5 bases each). With 6 bases removed from V and 0 bases from J, the gap between germline ends came to 11 bases. CDR1 is SGHAT and CDR2 is FQNNGV in the germline V gene. The CDR3 has 15 amino acids. The chain's CDR3 is CASSSGTTNTGELFF. The DNA for the CDR3 is TGTGCCAGCAGTTCCGGGACCACGAACACCGGGGAGCTGTTTTTT.

V is TRBV28 and J is TRBJ2-3; D not resolved. Germline V gene sequence: CDR1 MDHEN, CDR2 SYDVKM. CDR3 length equals 14 residues. V lost 2 bases and J 1 base, leaving 7 bases between the germline ends. The CDR3 DNA follows: TGTGCCAGCAGTTTAGCAGCAGGCACAGATACGCAGTATTTT. It is translated as CASSLAAGTDTQYF.

This chain links TRBV6-5 with TRBJ2-5, with 7 bases aligning to TRBD1. J was trimmed by 2 bases and V by 10 bases; bases with no gene match: 7. From germline, CDR1 is MNHEY and CDR2 SVGAGI. The CDR3 has 13 amino acids. This chain's CDR3 is CAIGQAGQETQYF. CDR3 coding DNA: TGTGCCATTGGACAGGCTGGGCAAGAGACCCAGTACTTC.

V and J are TRBV7-9 and TRBJ2-6; TRBD1 matches 8 bases. The CDR3 runs 18 residues. Germline loops: CDR1 SEHNR, CDR2 FQNEAQ (reference sequence). V lost 6 bases to trimming and J lost 1 base; unmatched junction nucleotides: 11. CDR3 sequence: CASRARTGHQSGANVLTF. In DNA, the CDR3 is TGTGCCAGCAGAGCAAGGACAGGGCACCAATCTGGGGCCAACGTCCTGACTTTC.

The gene calls are TRBV6-5 and TRBJ2-7; D may be TRBD2 (6 bases). V gave up 5 bases and J gave up 7 bases, with 21 bases separating them. CDR1 MNHEY and CDR2 SVGAGI come from the germline V gene. The CDR3 sequence is 15 residues long. CDR3 amino acids: CASSVGRTIGMEQYF. Written as DNA, the CDR3 is TGTGCCAGCAGTGTTGGACGGACTATCGGTATGGAGCAGTACTTC.

This clone has a single count. The chain uses TRBV4-3 and TRBJ1-2, with 7 nucleotides matching TRBD1. The germline gives CDR1 LGHNA, CDR2 YSLEER. The length of the CDR3 is 14 residues. V dropped 1 base and J dropped 4; count of bases not matched to a gene: 3. The CDR3 is CASSQVGTAYGYTF. Written as DNA, the CDR3 is TGCGCCAGCAGCCAAGTGGGGACAGCCTATGGCTACACCTTC.

The V gene is TRBV30, the J gene TRBJ2-1; possibly TRBD1 for D (6 bases). This CDR3 contains 13 residues. V gave up 3 bases and J gave up 13 bases, with 19 bases separating them. Germline V lookup: CDR1 GTSNPN, CDR2 SVGIG (reference sequence). The chain's CDR3 is CAWSSTSGDPQFF. CDR3 DNA: TGTGCCTGGAGCAGTACCTCAGGGGACCCTCAGTTCTTC.

Worth noting for this clone: Other DNA sequences within the sample encode an identical CDR3. The V gene is TRBV28, the J gene TRBJ2-7; D gene unclear. CDR1 MDHEN and CDR2 SYDVKM come from the germline V gene. The CDR3 is 12 residues long. The V gene lost 1 base and the J gene lost 0 bases, with 1 base spanning the gap. CDR3 DNA sequence: TGTGCCAGCAGTTTATCCTCCTACGAGCAGTACTTC. Amino acid sequence: CASSLSSYEQYF. The whole variable domain, filled in from reference TRBV28 and TRBJ2-7, reads DVKVTQSSRYLVKRTGEKVFLECVQDMDHENMFWYRQDPGLGLRLIYFSYDVKMKEKGDIPEGYSVSREKKERFSLILESASTNQTSMYLCASSLSSYEQYFGPGTRLTVT.

The chain carries TRBV11-2 and TRBJ1-1; D is possibly TRBD1 (6 bases). Germline lookup yields CDR1 SGHAT and CDR2 FQNNGV. The CDR3 extends over 12 amino acids. V was cut by 5 bases and J by 6 bases, with 10 bases left in between. CDR3 sequence reads: CASSIQGSEAFF. In DNA form, the CDR3 reads TGTGCCAGCAGCATACAGGGTTCTGAAGCTTTCTTT.

The chain recombines TRBV9 with TRBJ2-7; D gene ambiguous. Trimming took off 0 bases at V and 2 bases at J, with 6 bases between the two ends. The V gene's germline CDR1 is SGDLS and CDR2 YYNGEE. The CDR3 sequence is 13 residues long. The CDR3 coding sequence is TGTGCCAGCAGCGTAGGGAATACCTACGAGCAGTACTTC. It encodes CASSVGNTYEQYF. The full variable domain, rest sourced from reference TRBV9 and TRBJ2-7, is DSGVTQTPKHLITATGQRVTLRCSPRSGDLSVYWYQQSLDQGLQFLIQYYNGEERAKGNILERFSAQQFPDLHSELNLSSLELGDSALYFCASSVGNTYEQYFGPGTRLTVT.

The chain combines TRBV29-1 with TRBJ2-1; D is possibly TRBD2 (6 bases). The CDR3 spans 15 residues. Germline lookup yields CDR1 SQVTM and CDR2 ANQGSEA. With 7 bases removed from V and 2 bases from J, the gap between germline ends came to 18 bases. The CDR3 nucleotides are TGCAGCGCTGGAGGGGTTGGAGGAGCCTACAATGAGCAGTTCTTC. This sequence encodes CSAGGVGGAYNEQFF.

J is TRBJ1-5 and V is TRBV4-3, with 7 positions matching TRBD1. Germline V CDR1 and CDR2: LGHNA, YSLEER. J gave up 7 bases and V 4 bases, and 7 bases lay outside the gene matches. The CDR3 length is 14 residues. As DNA, the CDR3 is TGCGCCAGCAGCCCCAACAGGGGTGGACAGCCCCAGCATTTT. Protein product: CASSPNRGGQPQHF.

Concerning this clone itself: The sample contains more than one DNA sequence encoding this CDR3. The V gene is TRBV6-5, the J gene TRBJ1-5; possibly TRBD1 for D (5 bases). CDR1 and CDR2 from the germline V gene are MNHEY and SVGAGI. Between the trimmed V and J ends, which lost 2 bases and 3 bases, there was a span of 5 bases. There are 13 residues in the CDR3. DNA of the CDR3: TGTGCCAGCAGTTACGGGGCCAATCAGCCCCAGCATTTT. This gives the protein CASSYGANQPQHF.

The chain employs TRBV28 and TRBJ1-1; unclear D gene. Trimming removed 5 bases from V and 10 bases from J, with 11 bases in between. CDR1 is MDHEN, CDR2 SYDVKM, per germline. This CDR3 contains 11 residues. The CDR3 sequence is CASSRGNRAFF. Written as DNA, the CDR3 is TGTGCCAGCAGTCGGGGTAATCGAGCTTTCTTT.